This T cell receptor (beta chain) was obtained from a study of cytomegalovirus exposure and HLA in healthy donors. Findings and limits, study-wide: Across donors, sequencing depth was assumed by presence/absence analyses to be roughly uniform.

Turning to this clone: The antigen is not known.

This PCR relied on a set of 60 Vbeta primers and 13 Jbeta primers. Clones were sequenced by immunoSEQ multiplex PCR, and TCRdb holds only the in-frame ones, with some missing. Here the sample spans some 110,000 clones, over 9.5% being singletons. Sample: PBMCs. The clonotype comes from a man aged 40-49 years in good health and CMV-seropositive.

The CDR3 bases are TGTGCCAGCAGACTGACTAGCACAGATACGCAGTATTTT. Its translation: CASRLTSTDTQYF. The chain carries TRBV27 and TRBJ2-3; D is unresolved. From germline, CDR1 is MNHEY and CDR2 SMNVEV (reference sequence). This CDR3 is built from 13 residues. V shed 6 bases and J shed 0 bases, with 7 bases lying between them.